This T cell receptor beta chain originates from a study of blood T cell repertoires in COVID-19. Germline CDR1 reads SGHRS; CDR2 reads YFSETQ. Trimming took off 4 bases at V and 7 bases at J, with 12 bases between the two ends. The CDR3 spans 13 residues. Researchers sorted participants into cohorts using their self-reported clinical history. Recovered status applied to Cohort 3 donors who had two consecutive negative PCRs. It also applied to those with clearance or with symptom resolution. Assay used: immunoSEQ multiplex PCR; TCRdb lists only in-frame clones, some missing. The table has 170,000 or so clones, about 90% seen once.

Sequenced input: PBMCs or T cells enriched from blood (not recorded which). The chain has TRBV5-1 and TRBJ1-5; possibly TRBD1 for D (5 bases). This clonotype was sampled from a woman under 30 who had recovered from COVID-19. The CDR3 sequence: CASSPGGGQPQHF. In nucleotides, the CDR3 is TGCGCCAGCAGCCCGGGGGGGGGACAGCCCCAGCATTTT.